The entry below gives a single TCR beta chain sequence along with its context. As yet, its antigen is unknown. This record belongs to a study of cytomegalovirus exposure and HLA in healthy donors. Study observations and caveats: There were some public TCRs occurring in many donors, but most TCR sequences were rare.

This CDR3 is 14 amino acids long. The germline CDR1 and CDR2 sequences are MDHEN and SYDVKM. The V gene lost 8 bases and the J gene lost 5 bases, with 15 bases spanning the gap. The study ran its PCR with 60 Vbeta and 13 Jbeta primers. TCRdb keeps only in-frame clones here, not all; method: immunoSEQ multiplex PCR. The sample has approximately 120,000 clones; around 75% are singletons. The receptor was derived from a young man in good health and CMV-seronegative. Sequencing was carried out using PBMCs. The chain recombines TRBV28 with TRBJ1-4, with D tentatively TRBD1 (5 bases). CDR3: CASGAGGQNEKLFF. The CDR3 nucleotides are TGTGCCAGCGGGGCGGGAGGCCAAAATGAAAAACTGTTTTTT.